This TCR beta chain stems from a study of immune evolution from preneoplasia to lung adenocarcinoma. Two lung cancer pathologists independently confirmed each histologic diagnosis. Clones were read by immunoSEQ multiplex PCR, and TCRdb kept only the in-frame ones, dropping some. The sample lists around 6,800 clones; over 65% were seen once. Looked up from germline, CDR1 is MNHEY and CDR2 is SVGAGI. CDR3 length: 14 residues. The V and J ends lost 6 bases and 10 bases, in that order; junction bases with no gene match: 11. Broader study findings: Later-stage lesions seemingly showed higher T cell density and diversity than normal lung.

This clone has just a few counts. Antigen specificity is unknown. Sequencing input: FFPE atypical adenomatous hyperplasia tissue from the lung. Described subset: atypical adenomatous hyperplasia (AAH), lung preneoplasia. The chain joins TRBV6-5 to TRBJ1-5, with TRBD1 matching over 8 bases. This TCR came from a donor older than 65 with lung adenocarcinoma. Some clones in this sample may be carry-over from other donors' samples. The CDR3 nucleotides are TGTGCCAGCAGAGAAACCGGGACAGGTCTACCCCAGCATTTT. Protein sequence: CASRETGTGLPQHF.